In this sample, the clone carrying this T cell receptor (beta chain) turned up once. What it recognizes is unknown. Other DNA sequences in the sample encode the same CDR3. The PCR contained 60 Vbeta and 13 Jbeta primers. The data were produced by immunoSEQ multiplex PCR, yet TCRdb's version contains in-frame clones alone and is incomplete. This sample yields approximately 150,000 clones, of which approximately 70% are seen a single time; roughly 5.4% belongs to the top ten. This sample is part of a study of cytomegalovirus exposure and HLA in healthy donors. Germline loops: CDR1 SGHVS, CDR2 FNYEAQ. V shed 1 base, J shed 3 bases, and the junction held 1 base outside the gene matches. This CDR3 region has 14 residues. Study outcomes and limitations: A later analysis, which compared TCR beta chains of equal frequency, found the HLA-associated ones more clonally expanded. A list of 150 or so TCR beta chains associated with cytomegalovirus was given.

The chain uses TRBV7-6 and TRBJ2-7; TRBD1 matches 9 bases. The sample taken for sequencing was PBMCs. The source is a woman aged 18-29 years in good health and CMV-seropositive. The CDR3: CASSLGGQGYEQYF. Here the CDR3 DNA reads TGTGCCAGCAGCTTAGGGGGACAGGGCTACGAGCAGTACTTC.